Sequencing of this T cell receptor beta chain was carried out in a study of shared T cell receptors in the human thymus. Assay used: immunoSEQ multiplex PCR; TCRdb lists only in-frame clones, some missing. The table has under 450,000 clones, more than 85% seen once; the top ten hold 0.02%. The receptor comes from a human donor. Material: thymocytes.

The CDR3 region has the DNA TGTGCCAGCAGCGTAGAGGGACAGGGGGCTTATGAAGCTTTCTTT. It yields the protein CASSVEGQGAYEAFF. V and J are TRBV9 and TRBJ1-1; 12 bases match TRBD1. With V trimmed by 0 bases and J by 7 bases, 4 bases remained unmatched. This CDR3 spans 15 amino acids. From germline, CDR1 is SGDLS and CDR2 YYNGEE.